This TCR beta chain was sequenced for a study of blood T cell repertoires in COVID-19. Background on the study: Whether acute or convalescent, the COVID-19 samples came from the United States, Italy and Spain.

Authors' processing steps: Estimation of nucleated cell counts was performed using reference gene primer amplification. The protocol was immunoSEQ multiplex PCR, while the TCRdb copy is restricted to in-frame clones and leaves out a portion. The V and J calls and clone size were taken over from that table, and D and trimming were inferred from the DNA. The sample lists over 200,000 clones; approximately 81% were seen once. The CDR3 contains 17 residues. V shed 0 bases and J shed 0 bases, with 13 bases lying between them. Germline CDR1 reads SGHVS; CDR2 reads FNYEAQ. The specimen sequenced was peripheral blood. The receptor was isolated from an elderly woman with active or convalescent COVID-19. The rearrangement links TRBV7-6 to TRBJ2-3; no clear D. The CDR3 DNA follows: TGTGCCAGCAGCTTAGCGCGGCGTCAGTCTAGCACAGATACGCAGTATTTT. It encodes CASSLARRQSSTDTQYF.